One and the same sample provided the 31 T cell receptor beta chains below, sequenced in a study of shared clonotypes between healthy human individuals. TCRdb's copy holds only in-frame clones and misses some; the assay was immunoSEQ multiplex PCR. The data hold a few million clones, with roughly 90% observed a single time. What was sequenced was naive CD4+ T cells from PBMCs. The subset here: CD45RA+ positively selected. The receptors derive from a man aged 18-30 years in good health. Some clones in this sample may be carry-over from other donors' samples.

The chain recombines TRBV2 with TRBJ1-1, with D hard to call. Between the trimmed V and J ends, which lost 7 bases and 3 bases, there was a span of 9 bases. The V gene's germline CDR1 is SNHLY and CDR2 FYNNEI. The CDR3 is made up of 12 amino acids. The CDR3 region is CASTGPYTEAFF. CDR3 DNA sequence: TGTGCCAGCACTGGACCGTACACTGAAGCTTTCTTT.

The CDR3 region is CASSISVLDYNEQFF. The CDR3 bases are TGCGCCAGCAGCATAAGCGTCTTGGACTACAATGAGCAGTTCTTC. The chain uses TRBV5-1 and TRBJ2-1; D gene unclear. Trimming removed 4 bases from V and 3 bases from J, with 14 bases in between. Germline V gives CDR1 SGHRS, CDR2 YFSETQ. The CDR3 extends over 15 amino acids.

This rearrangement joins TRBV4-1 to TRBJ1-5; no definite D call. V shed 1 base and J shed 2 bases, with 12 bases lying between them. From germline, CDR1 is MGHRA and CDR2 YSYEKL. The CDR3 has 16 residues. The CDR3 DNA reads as TGCGCCAGCAGCCAAGCGGAATTCGGGGGCAATCAGCCCCAGCATTTT. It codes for CASSQAEFGGNQPQHF.

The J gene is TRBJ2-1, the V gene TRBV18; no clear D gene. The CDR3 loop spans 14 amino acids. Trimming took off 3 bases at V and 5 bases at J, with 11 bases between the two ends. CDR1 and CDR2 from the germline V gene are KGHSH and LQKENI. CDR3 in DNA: TGTGCCAGCTCACCGGCGGTATCGGACAATGAGCAGTTCTTC. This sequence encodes CASSPAVSDNEQFF.

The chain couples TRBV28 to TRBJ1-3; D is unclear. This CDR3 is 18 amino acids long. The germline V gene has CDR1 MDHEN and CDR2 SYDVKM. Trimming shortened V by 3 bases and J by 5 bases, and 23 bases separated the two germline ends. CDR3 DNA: TGTGCCAGCAGTTTCCCGGGGTCTGCCGGGAGTGGGAGAAACACCATATATTTT. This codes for CASSFPGSAGSGRNTIYF.

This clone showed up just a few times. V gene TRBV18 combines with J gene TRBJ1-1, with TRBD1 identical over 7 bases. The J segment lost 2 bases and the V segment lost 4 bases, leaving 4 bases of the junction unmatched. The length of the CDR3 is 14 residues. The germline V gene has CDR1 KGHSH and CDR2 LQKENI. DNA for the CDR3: TGTGCCAGCTCACTGGCAGGGGGTAACACTGAAGCTTTCTTT. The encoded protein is CASSLAGGNTEAFF.

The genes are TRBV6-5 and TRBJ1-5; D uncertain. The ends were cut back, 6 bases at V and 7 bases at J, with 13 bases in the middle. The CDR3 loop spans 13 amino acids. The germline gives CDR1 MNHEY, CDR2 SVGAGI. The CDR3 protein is CASRAVDRQPQHF. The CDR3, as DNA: TGTGCCAGCAGGGCAGTCGATCGGCAGCCCCAGCATTTT.

The CDR3 spells CASSSGDRVGGKLFF. CDR3 bases: TGTGCCAGCAGCTCCGGGGACAGGGTCGGAGGAAAACTGTTTTTT. This rearrangement joins TRBV7-9 to TRBJ1-4, with 9 bases aligning to TRBD1. CDR1 is SEHNR, CDR2 FQNEAQ, per germline (reference sequence). The V gene end was trimmed by 4 bases and the J gene end by 10 bases; junction bases not matched to a gene: 10. This CDR3 spans 15 amino acids.

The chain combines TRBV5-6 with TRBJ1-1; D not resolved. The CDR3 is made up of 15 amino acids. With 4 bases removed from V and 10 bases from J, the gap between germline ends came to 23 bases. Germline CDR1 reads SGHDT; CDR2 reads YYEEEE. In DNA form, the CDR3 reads TGTGCCAGCAGCCAAACCCTGAACAGCCCTGGAAGAGCTTTCTTT. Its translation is CASSQTLNSPGRAFF.

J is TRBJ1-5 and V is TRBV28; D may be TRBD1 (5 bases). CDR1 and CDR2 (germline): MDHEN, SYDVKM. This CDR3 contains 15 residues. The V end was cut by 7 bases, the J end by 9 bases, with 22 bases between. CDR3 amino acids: CASTHRQSVGRPQHF. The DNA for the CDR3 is TGTGCCAGCACTCACAGACAGTCGGTTGGTCGGCCCCAGCATTTT.

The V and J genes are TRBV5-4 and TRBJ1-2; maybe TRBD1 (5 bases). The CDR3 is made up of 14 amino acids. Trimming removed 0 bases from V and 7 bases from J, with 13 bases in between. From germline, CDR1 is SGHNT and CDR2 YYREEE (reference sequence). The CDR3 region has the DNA TGTGCCAGCAGCTTGGTGGAGGGGAGAGGTGGCTACACCTTC. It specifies CASSLVEGRGGYTF.

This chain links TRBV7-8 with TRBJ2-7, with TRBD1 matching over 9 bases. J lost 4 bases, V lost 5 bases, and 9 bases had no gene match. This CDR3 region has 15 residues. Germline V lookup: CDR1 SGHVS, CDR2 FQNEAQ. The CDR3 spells CASSPRTGAAYEQYF. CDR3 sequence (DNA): TGTGCCAGCAGCCCCAGGACAGGGGCCGCGTACGAGCAGTACTTC.

The CDR3 DNA is TGTGCCAGCAGTTTAAAACGGACTAGCGGCCTTAGGCTCTACGAGCAGTACTTC. Encoded protein: CASSLKRTSGLRLYEQYF. The V gene is TRBV27, the J gene TRBJ2-7; TRBD2 aligns across 10 bases. The J segment lost 3 bases and the V segment lost 2 bases, leaving 13 bases of the junction unmatched. This CDR3 has 18 residues. Germline CDR1 reads MNHEY; CDR2 reads SMNVEV (reference sequence).

In DNA form, the CDR3 reads TGTGCCAGCAGTTTATTAGGGACAAAGGTTGGTCAGCCCCAGCATTTT. The encoded protein is CASSLLGTKVGQPQHF. This chain uses TRBV28 with TRBJ1-5; maybe TRBD1 (6 bases). The CDR3 sequence is 16 residues long. Trimming cost V 1 base and J 6 bases, with 16 bases left between them. Germline loops: CDR1 MDHEN, CDR2 SYDVKM.

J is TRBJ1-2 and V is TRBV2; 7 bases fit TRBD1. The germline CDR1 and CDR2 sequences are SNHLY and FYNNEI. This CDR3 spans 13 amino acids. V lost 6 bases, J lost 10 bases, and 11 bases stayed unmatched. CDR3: CASRNQGEGVYTF. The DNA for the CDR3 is TGTGCCAGCAGGAACCAGGGGGAGGGTGTCTACACCTTC. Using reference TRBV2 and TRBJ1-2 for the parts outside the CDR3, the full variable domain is EPEVTQTPSHQVTQMGQEVILRCVPISNHLYFYWYRQILGQKVEFLVSFYNNEISEKSEIFDDQFSVERPDGSNFTLKIRSTKLEDSAMYFCASRNQGEGVYTFGSGTRLTVV.

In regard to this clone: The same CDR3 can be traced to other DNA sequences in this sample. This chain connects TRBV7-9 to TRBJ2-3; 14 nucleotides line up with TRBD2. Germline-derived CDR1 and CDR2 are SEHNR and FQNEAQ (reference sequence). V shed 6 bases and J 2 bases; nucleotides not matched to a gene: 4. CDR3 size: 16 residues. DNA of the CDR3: TGTGCCAGCAGTCGGACTAGCGGGAGGCCCACAGATACGCAGTATTTT. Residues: CASSRTSGRPTDTQYF.

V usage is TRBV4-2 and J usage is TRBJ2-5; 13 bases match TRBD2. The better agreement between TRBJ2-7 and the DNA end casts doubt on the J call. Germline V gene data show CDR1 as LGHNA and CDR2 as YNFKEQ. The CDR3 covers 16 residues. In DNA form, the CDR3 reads TGTGCCAGCAGCCAAGAGACTAGCGGGAGGAGCTACGAGCAGTACTTC. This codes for CASSQETSGRSYEQYF.

The CDR3 DNA reads as TGTGCCAGCAGCTTAGAAGTTAACAATGAGCAGTTCTTC. Residues: CASSLEVNNEQFF. V is TRBV7-9 and J is TRBJ2-1; D unresolved. CDR1 is SEHNR, CDR2 FQNEAQ, per germline (reference sequence). Trimming stripped 1 base from V and 5 bases from J, with 6 bases between. The CDR3 spans 13 residues.

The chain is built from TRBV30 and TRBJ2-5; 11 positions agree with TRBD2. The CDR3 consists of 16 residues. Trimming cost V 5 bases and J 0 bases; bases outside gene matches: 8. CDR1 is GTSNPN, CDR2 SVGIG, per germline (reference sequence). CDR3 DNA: TGTGCCTGGGGGCCCGGACTAGCGGGCAACCAAGAGACCCAGTACTTC. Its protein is CAWGPGLAGNQETQYF.

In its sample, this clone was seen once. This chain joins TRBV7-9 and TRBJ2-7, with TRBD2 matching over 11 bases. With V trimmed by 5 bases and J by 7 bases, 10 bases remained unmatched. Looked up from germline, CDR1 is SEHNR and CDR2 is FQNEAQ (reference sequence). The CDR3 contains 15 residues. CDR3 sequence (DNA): TGTGCCAGCAGCAAAGGGGGACTAGCGGCTGAAGAGCAGTACTTC. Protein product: CASSKGGLAAEEQYF.

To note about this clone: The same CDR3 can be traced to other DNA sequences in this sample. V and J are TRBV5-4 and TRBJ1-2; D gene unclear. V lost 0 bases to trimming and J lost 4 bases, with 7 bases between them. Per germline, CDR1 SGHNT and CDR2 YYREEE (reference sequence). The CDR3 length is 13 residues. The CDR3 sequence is CASSLVGSYGYTF. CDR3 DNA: TGTGCCAGCAGCTTGGTGGGGTCCTATGGCTACACCTTC.

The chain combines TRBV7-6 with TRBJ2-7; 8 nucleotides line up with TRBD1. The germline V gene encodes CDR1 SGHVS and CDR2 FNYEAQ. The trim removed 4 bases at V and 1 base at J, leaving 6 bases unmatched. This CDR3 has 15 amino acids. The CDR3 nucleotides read TGTGCCAGCAGCTCTGGATACAGGGGGTCCTACGAGCAGTACTTC. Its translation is CASSSGYRGSYEQYF.

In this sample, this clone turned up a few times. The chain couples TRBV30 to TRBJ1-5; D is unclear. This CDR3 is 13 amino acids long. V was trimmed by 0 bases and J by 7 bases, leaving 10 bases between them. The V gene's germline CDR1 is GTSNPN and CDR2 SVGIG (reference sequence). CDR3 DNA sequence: TGTGCCTGGAGTGTAAATGTCTTCCAGCCCCAGCATTTT. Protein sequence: CAWSVNVFQPQHF.

The CDR3 protein is CASSWRMGGEMETQYF. The CDR3 nucleotides are TGCGCCAGCAGCTGGAGGATGGGGGGTGAAATGGAGACCCAGTACTTC. This chain joins TRBV5-1 and TRBJ2-5, with D tentatively TRBD2 (6 bases). V lost 3 bases and J 5 bases, leaving 20 bases between the germline ends. This CDR3 has 16 residues. Germline lookup yields CDR1 SGHRS and CDR2 YFSETQ.

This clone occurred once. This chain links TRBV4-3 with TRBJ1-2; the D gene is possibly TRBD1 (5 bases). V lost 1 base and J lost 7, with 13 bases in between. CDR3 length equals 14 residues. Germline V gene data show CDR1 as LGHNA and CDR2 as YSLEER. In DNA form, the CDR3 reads TGCGCCAGCAGCCAAGGCCCGGGGGACCGTGGCTACACCTTC. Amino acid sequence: CASSQGPGDRGYTF.

The CDR3 is CASSLRRESSYEQYF. The CDR3 DNA is TGTGCCAGCAGCTTACGGCGGGAGAGTTCCTACGAGCAGTACTTC. The V call is TRBV11-1, the J call TRBJ2-7, with TRBD2 matching over 7 bases. The CDR3 has 15 amino acids. Germline V lookup: CDR1 SGHAT, CDR2 FQDESV (reference sequence). Unmatched junction bases numbered 5, after V lost 2 bases and J lost 1 base.

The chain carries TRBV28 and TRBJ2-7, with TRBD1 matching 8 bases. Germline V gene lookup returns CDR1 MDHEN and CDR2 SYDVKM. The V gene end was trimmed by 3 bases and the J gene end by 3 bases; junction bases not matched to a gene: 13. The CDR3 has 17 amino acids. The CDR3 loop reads CASSFMGAGTGLYEQYF. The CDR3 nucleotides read TGTGCCAGCAGTTTCATGGGGGCCGGGACAGGACTCTACGAGCAGTACTTC.

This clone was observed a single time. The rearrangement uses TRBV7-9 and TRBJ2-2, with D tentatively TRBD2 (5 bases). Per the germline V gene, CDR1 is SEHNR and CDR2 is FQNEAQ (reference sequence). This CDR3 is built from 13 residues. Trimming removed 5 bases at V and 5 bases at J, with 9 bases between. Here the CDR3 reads CASSTRGTGELFF. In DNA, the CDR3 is TGTGCCAGCAGCACCCGAGGGACCGGGGAGCTGTTTTTT.

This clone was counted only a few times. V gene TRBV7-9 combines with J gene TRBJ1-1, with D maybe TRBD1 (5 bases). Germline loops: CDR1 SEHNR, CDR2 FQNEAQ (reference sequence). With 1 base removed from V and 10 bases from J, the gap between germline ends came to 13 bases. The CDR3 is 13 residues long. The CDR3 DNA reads TGTGCCAGCAGCTTAGGCCGGGGCCCTGGAGCTTTCTTT. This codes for CASSLGRGPGAFF.

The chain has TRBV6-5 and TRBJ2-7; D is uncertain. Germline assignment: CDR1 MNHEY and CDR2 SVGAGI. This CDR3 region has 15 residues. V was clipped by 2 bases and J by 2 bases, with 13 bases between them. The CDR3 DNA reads TGTGCCAGCAGTTACGGAGACCCATTCGCCTACGAGCAGTACTTC. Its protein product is CASSYGDPFAYEQYF.

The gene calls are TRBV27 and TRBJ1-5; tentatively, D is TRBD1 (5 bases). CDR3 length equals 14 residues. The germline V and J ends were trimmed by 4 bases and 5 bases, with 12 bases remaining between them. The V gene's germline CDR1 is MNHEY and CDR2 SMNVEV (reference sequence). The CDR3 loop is CASSSWGVDQPQHF. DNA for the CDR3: TGTGCCAGCAGTTCATGGGGGGTGGATCAGCCCCAGCATTTT.